This T cell receptor (beta chain) stems from a study of T cell responses to AZD1222 COVID-19 vaccine. Whole-study context: Second-dose intervals near 4 or 12 weeks were combined.

Data came from immunoSEQ multiplex PCR; TCRdb stores just in-frame clones and leaves some out. The data show roughly 100,000 clones, about 88% seen once. V was cut by 4 bases and J by 0 bases, with 13 bases left in between. The CDR3 contains 17 residues. In germline, CDR1 is ENHRY, CDR2 SYGVKD. This clonotype was obtained from an adult in good health. The chain is built from TRBV10-3 and TRBJ2-6; D is ambiguous. Specimen: peripheral blood, collected on day 0 of AZD1222 vaccination. The CDR3 spells CAISVGGPYSGANVLTF. The CDR3, as DNA: TGTGCCATCAGTGTTGGTGGTCCCTACTCTGGGGCCAACGTCCTGACTTTC.